This TCR beta chain came from a study of T cells in Graves' hyperthyroidism and ophthalmopathy. Germline V gene lookup returns CDR1 KGHDR and CDR2 SFDVKD. The CDR3 loop spans 12 amino acids. The J segment lost 7 bases and the V segment lost 5 bases, leaving 1 base of the junction unmatched. The sample holds a few counts of this clonotype. Amplified TCR beta CDR3 regions came from RNA transcripts. HTBI primers were the set used in a first-round RT-PCR of the TCR CDR3. One entry per CDR3 protein, called by TCRdb with MiXCR from the multiplex PCR reads. The table shows approximately 590,000 distinct CDR3 sequences, with 15% to 18% occurring only once.

The chain has TRBV24-1 and TRBJ2-1; 7 bases are a match to TRBD1. The TCR comes from a woman aged 25 to 39 with Graves' hyperthyroidism. Input material: blood. CDR3 loop: CATSVQGNEQFF. CDR3 DNA: TGTGCCACCAGTGTACAGGGGAATGAGCAGTTCTTC.